The sequence of this TCR beta chain was determined in a study of cytomegalovirus exposure and HLA in healthy donors. Study summary: Counted in an early data release were approximately 85 million unique TCRs from HLA-typed donors.

Remarks on this clone: Its antigen is unidentified.

Study outcomes and limitations: It was reported that the classifier diagnosed cytomegalovirus status with high specificity and sensitivity in both the original and validation cohorts. Later analysis demonstrated an association between a missense DCLRE1C variant and TCR beta V- and J-gene trimming.

In the PCR, 60 Vbeta and 13 Jbeta primers were used. TCRdb's table, derived via immunoSEQ multiplex PCR, lists solely in-frame clones and lacks some. Counted here are about 250,000 clones, around two thirds occurring once; the ten biggest clones make up approximately 2.1%. Per the germline V gene, CDR1 is MDHEN and CDR2 is SYDVKM. Trimming pared 0 bases from V and 4 bases from J, leaving 6 bases between. The CDR3 runs to 14 residues. The sequence was obtained from a female donor in good health and CMV-seronegative. V gene TRBV28 combines with J gene TRBJ2-2; D might be TRBD2 (6 bases). The sequenced material came from PBMCs. This chain's CDR3 is CASSLWEGTGELFF. The DNA of the CDR3 is TGTGCCAGCAGTTTATGGGAGGGCACCGGGGAGCTGTTTTTT.